One sample yielded the 21 T cell receptor beta chains listed below, sequenced in a study of cytomegalovirus exposure and HLA in healthy donors. PCR amplification relied on 60 Vbeta primers (plus 13 Jbeta primers). The data were produced by immunoSEQ multiplex PCR, yet TCRdb's version contains in-frame clones alone and is incomplete. Of about 140,000 clones listed, about 75% are singletons. The sample was PBMCs. The receptors shown here come from a young man in good health and CMV-seronegative.

Points on this clone: The junction departs from the called germline gene at one end, perhaps through a read error. The rearrangement links TRBV5-5 to TRBJ2-6; maybe TRBD1 (5 bases). Per germline, CDR1 SGHKS and CDR2 YYEKEE (reference sequence). The CDR3 runs 16 residues. The CDR3 nucleotides read TGTGCCAGCAGCATGGGAAAGTTCTCTGGGGCCAACGGCCTGACTTTC. Amino acid sequence: CASSMGKFSGANGLTF.

Only one count was recorded for this clone. The rearrangement joins TRBV7-2 to TRBJ1-1, with D unresolved. CDR3 length: 12 amino acids. Germline V gene sequence: CDR1 SGHTA, CDR2 FQGNSA. The V and J ends lost 3 bases and 7 bases respectively, with 9 bases between them. Here the CDR3 reads CASSFVQLEAFF. CDR3 DNA sequence: TGTGCCAGCAGCTTCGTACAGCTTGAAGCTTTCTTT.

The chain has TRBV28 and TRBJ2-3, with TRBD1 as a possible D gene (6 bases). CDR1 and CDR2 (germline): MDHEN, SYDVKM. This CDR3 region has 15 residues. Trimming shortened V by 2 bases and J by 7 bases, and 16 bases separated the two germline ends. CDR3: CASSLRDIGLYTQYF. The DNA for the CDR3 is TGTGCCAGCAGTTTAAGGGACATCGGGCTATATACGCAGTATTTT.

The chain is built from TRBV10-1 and TRBJ2-2; D is perhaps TRBD1 (5 bases). Trimming removed 5 bases at V and 6 bases at J, with 10 bases between. This CDR3 is 13 amino acids long. Per the germline V gene, CDR1 is WNHNN and CDR2 is SYGVQD (reference sequence). The CDR3 protein is CASSPQVPGELFF. The CDR3 nucleotides read TGCGCCAGCAGTCCACAGGTCCCCGGGGAGCTGTTTTTT.

This clone was observed once. V usage is TRBV5-1 and J usage is TRBJ2-6, with 10 bases that match TRBD1. The V gene end was trimmed by 4 bases and the J gene end by 2 bases; junction bases not matched to a gene: 0. CDR3 length: 15 amino acids. Germline V gene data show CDR1 as SGHRS and CDR2 as YFSETQ. This CDR3 reads CASSGQGAGANVLTF. The DNA for the CDR3 is TGCGCCAGCAGCGGACAGGGGGCTGGGGCCAACGTCCTGACTTTC.

This clone showed up just once. The rearrangement uses TRBV7-9 and TRBJ2-3; 7 bases match TRBD2. Trimming at V came to 0 bases and at J to 4 bases, leaving 10 bases not matched to a gene. CDR1 is SEHNR and CDR2 is FQNEAQ in the germline V gene (reference sequence). The CDR3 runs 17 residues. Written as DNA, the CDR3 is TGTGCCAGCAGCTTAGCCCTCGTGAGCGGGATGGCAGATACGCAGTATTTT. Amino acids: CASSLALVSGMADTQYF.

The chain couples TRBV19 to TRBJ1-1, with TRBD1 matching 8 bases. Germline values: CDR1 LNHDA, CDR2 SQIVND (reference sequence). With 7 bases clipped from V and 7 bases from J, the junction kept 8 bases outside the gene matches. The CDR3 loop spans 13 amino acids. CDR3 nucleotides: TGTGCCAGTACCACAGACAGGGGCGATGAAGCTTTCTTT. It translates to CASTTDRGDEAFF.

The V gene is TRBV7-9, the J gene TRBJ2-1, with 10 positions matching TRBD1. This CDR3 spans 14 amino acids. The V and J ends lost 3 bases and 6 bases, in that order; junction bases with no gene match: 2. The V gene's germline CDR1 is SEHNR and CDR2 FQNEAQ (reference sequence). CDR3 sequence: CASSLGTGVNEQFF. The DNA for the CDR3 is TGTGCCAGCAGCTTGGGGACAGGGGTCAATGAGCAGTTCTTC. Full variable domain (outside the CDR3, taken from reference TRBV7-9 and TRBJ2-1): DTGVSQNPRHKITKRGQNVTFRCDPISEHNRLYWYRQTLGQGPEFLTYFQNEAQLEKSRLLSDRFSAERPKGSFSTLEIQRTEQGDSAMYLCASSLGTGVNEQFFGPGTRLTVL.

The chain joins TRBV4-1 to TRBJ2-3; 9 bases fit TRBD1. The CDR3 is 16 amino acids. The trim removed 3 bases at V and 5 bases at J, leaving 9 bases unmatched. CDR1 MGHRA and CDR2 YSYEKL come from the germline V gene. The CDR3: CASSHGRTGAGDTQYF. CDR3 coding DNA: TGCGCCAGCAGCCATGGTCGGACAGGGGCTGGAGATACGCAGTATTTT.

The chain is built from TRBV5-1 and TRBJ1-5; no firm D call. The V gene lost 0 bases and the J gene lost 1 base, with 8 bases spanning the gap. CDR1 and CDR2 (germline): SGHRS, YFSETQ. This CDR3 is 15 amino acids long. The CDR3 coding sequence is TGCGCCAGCAGCTTGGGGAGCGGAAGCAATCAGCCCCAGCATTTT. Translation: CASSLGSGSNQPQHF.

J is TRBJ2-2 and V is TRBV29-1; a weak D match, TRBD2 (5 bases). The CDR3 totals 14 residues. Per the germline V gene, CDR1 is SQVTM and CDR2 is ANQGSEA. V was pared by 7 bases and J by 6 bases, with 18 bases between. CDR3 region: CSAARPGIAGELFF. The CDR3 nucleotides are TGCAGCGCCGCTCGGCCCGGGATCGCCGGGGAGCTGTTTTTT.

The chain has TRBV20-1 and TRBJ2-5, with D tentatively TRBD2 (5 bases). The CDR3 spans 11 residues. Looked up from germline, CDR1 is DFQATT and CDR2 is SNEGSKA (reference sequence). Trimming left V 3 bases short and J 9 bases short, with 11 bases between. The CDR3 DNA reads TGCAGTGCTAGTATGAGGCGGGCCCAGTACTTC. As protein: CSASMRRAQYF.

The CDR3 DNA follows: TGCGCCAGCAGTTTTGGACAGGGAAGCACTGAAGCTTTCTTT. Residues: CASSFGQGSTEAFF. This sequence joins TRBV10-1 and TRBJ1-1; TRBD1 matches at 8 bases. V lost 5 bases and J lost 4; bases outside the gene matches: 6. This CDR3 has 14 residues. Germline V lookup: CDR1 WNHNN, CDR2 SYGVQD (reference sequence).

The genes are TRBV19 and TRBJ2-5, with 9 nucleotides matching TRBD1. The germline gives CDR1 LNHDA, CDR2 SQIVND (reference sequence). The CDR3 has 14 amino acids. The ends lost 6 bases at V and 3 bases at J; junction bases unmatched: 5. CDR3 DNA sequence: TGTGCCAGTAGACTGACAGGGGGTGAAGAGACCCAGTACTTC. This translates into CASRLTGGEETQYF. The whole variable domain, remainder taken from reference TRBV19 and TRBJ2-5, is DGGITQSPKYLFRKEGQNVTLSCEQNLNHDAMYWYRQDPGQGLRLIYYSQIVNDFQKGDIAEGYSVSREKKESFPLTVTSAQKNPTAFYLCASRLTGGEETQYFGPGTRLLVL.

The chain employs TRBV30 and TRBJ2-2; D is possibly TRBD2 (6 bases). The germline V gene encodes CDR1 GTSNPN and CDR2 SVGIG (reference sequence). The CDR3 contains 14 residues. Trimming shortened V by 1 base and J by 6 bases, and 12 bases separated the two germline ends. The CDR3 region has the DNA TGTGCCTGGAGTGGACCGCGGGAATCCGGGGAGCTGTTTTTT. Amino acid sequence: CAWSGPRESGELFF. Combining the CDR3 with reference TRBV30 and TRBJ2-2 gives the whole variable domain SQTIHQWPATLVQPVGSPLSLECTVEGTSNPNLYWYRQAAGRGLQLLFYSVGIGQISSEVPQNLSASRPQDRQFILSSKKLLLSDSGFYLCAWSGPRESGELFFGEGSRLTVL.

The J gene is TRBJ2-7, the V gene TRBV5-1, with a weak D call TRBD1 (6 bases). CDR1 SGHRS and CDR2 YFSETQ come from the germline V gene. CDR3 length equals 14 residues. V shed 1 base and J shed 2 bases, with 10 bases lying between them. For the CDR3, the DNA is TGCGCCAGCAGCTTGCGTGGGGACACCTACGAGCAGTACTTC. As protein: CASSLRGDTYEQYF.

This chain joins TRBV7-9 and TRBJ1-4, with 7 nucleotides matching TRBD1. The germline V gene encodes CDR1 SEHNR and CDR2 FQNEAQ (reference sequence). Losses at the gene ends were 1 base for V and 4 bases for J; bases not matched to a gene: 3. The CDR3 totals 15 residues. CDR3 sequence (DNA): TGTGCCAGCAGCTTAGAGGGACAGCTTAATGAAAAACTGTTTTTT. It specifies CASSLEGQLNEKLFF.

This chain joins TRBV29-1 and TRBJ2-1; possibly TRBD1 for D (5 bases). Germline V gene data show CDR1 as SQVTM and CDR2 as ANQGSEA. The CDR3 covers 12 residues. CDR3 protein: CTTGRVTDEQFF. The CDR3 DNA sequence: TGCACCACAGGACGAGTTACGGATGAGCAGTTCTTC.

The V gene is TRBV29-1, the J gene TRBJ1-4; the match to TRBD1 covers 10 bases. Germline V gene data show CDR1 as SQVTM and CDR2 as ANQGSEA. CDR3 length equals 14 residues. The ends lost 4 bases at V and 7 bases at J; junction bases unmatched: 6. The CDR3: CSVASGTGVEKLFF. The CDR3, as DNA: TGCAGCGTTGCCTCCGGGACAGGGGTTGAAAAACTGTTTTTT.

This chain joins TRBV6-1 and TRBJ2-7; D is ambiguous. From germline, CDR1 is MNHNS and CDR2 SASEGT. V was pared by 1 base and J by 3 bases, with 7 bases between. The CDR3 has 13 residues. For the CDR3, the DNA is TGTGCCAGCAGTGAAGTGGCAGTCTACGAGCAGTACTTC. Translated: CASSEVAVYEQYF.

The chain recombines TRBV27 with TRBJ1-2; weak D call: TRBD1 (5 bases). The ends were cut back, 5 bases at V and 4 bases at J, with 14 bases in the middle. Germline V gene data show CDR1 as MNHEY and CDR2 as SMNVEV (reference sequence). The CDR3 is 14 amino acids. Here the CDR3 DNA reads TGTGCCAGCAGTCCCCGCAGACAGCTCTATGGCTACACCTTC. It encodes CASSPRRQLYGYTF.